This record looks at one T cell receptor (beta chain) sequence and its context. The antigen remains unidentified. Only in-frame clones appear in the TCRdb table, and some are missing; sequencing was by immunoSEQ multiplex PCR. The sample lists over 150,000 clones, 86% occurring once. This sample was taken from a study of cytomegalovirus exposure and HLA in healthy donors. Study-level results: Confirmation was obtained in vitro that a few CMV-associated chains are specific for CMV antigens.

Germline CDR1 reads WSHSY; CDR2 reads SAAADI. CDR3 size: 13 residues. V dropped 8 bases and J dropped 6; count of bases not matched to a gene: 6. What was sequenced was PBMCs. The clonotype comes from a human donor in good health. V usage is TRBV10-2 and J usage is TRBJ2-2; 7 bases line up with TRBD2. CDR3 DNA: TGCGCCAGCCGACTAGCTGGTTCCGGGGAGCTGTTTTTT. It codes for CASRLAGSGELFF.